The sequence of this T cell receptor (beta chain) was determined in a study of blood T cell repertoires in COVID-19. About the study: Sites in the United States, Italy and Spain provided acute and convalescent COVID-19 samples.

In the source study's methods: Cell counts per sample came from amplifying reference gene primers. Clones were read by immunoSEQ multiplex PCR, and TCRdb kept only the in-frame ones, dropping some. V, J and clone size reflect that table, while D and trimming were determined from the DNA. This sample has roughly 250,000 clones, with around four fifths found just once. This clone appeared a few times. The germline gives CDR1 MNHEY, CDR2 SMNVEV (reference sequence). Between the trimmed V and J ends, which lost 3 bases and 7 bases, there was a span of 15 bases. The CDR3 sequence is 15 residues long. Sequenced sample: peripheral blood. The chain uses TRBV27 and TRBJ2-2; D is unclear. This receptor was taken from a woman in her sixties with active or convalescent COVID-19. The CDR3 DNA reads as TGTGCCAGCAGTTTTTCAAGTGGAGCTAGCGGGGAGCTGTTTTTT. This encodes CASSFSSGASGELFF.